This entry lists 25 T cell receptor beta chains sequenced from one sample in a study of blood T cell repertoires in COVID-19. Profiling relied on immunoSEQ multiplex PCR, and the TCRdb table lists in-frame clones only, not all of them. Among more than 150,000 clones listed, roughly nine tenths were seen once. The sample consisted of peripheral blood. All receptors come from a man in his sixties with acute or convalescent COVID-19.

V gene TRBV24-1 combines with J gene TRBJ1-2; TRBD1 aligns across 9 bases. Germline V gene sequence: CDR1 KGHDR, CDR2 SFDVKD. The CDR3 is 16 residues long. J gave up 0 bases and V 3 bases, and 4 bases lay outside the gene matches. This CDR3 reads CATSDPGTGTNYGYTF. CDR3 coding DNA: TGTGCCACCAGTGATCCCGGGACAGGGACTAACTATGGCTACACCTTC.

The chain couples TRBV12-3 or TRBV12-4 to TRBJ1-5, with D uncertain. The length of the CDR3 is 13 residues. Trimming took 3 bases from V and 4 from J, leaving 7 bases between them. The CDR3 protein is CASSFQENQPQHF. CDR3 DNA sequence: TGTGCCAGCAGTTTTCAGGAAAATCAGCCCCAGCATTTT.

V usage is TRBV4-1 and J usage is TRBJ1-2; D might be TRBD1 (6 bases). The CDR3 sequence is 16 residues long. Deletions cut 3 bases from V and 3 bases from J, with 17 bases between. Germline values: CDR1 MGHRA, CDR2 YSYEKL. The CDR3 DNA reads as TGCGCCAGCAGCCACACCTTCAGGGGCCCGTACTATGGCTACACCTTC. This translates into CASSHTFRGPYYGYTF.

The chain's CDR3 is CASSIGRQGSGYTF. CDR3 sequence (DNA): TGTGCCAGTAGTATAGGGCGCCAGGGAAGTGGCTACACCTTC. This chain links TRBV19 with TRBJ1-2; tentatively, D is TRBD1 (5 bases). The CDR3 runs to 14 residues. Trimming left V 1 base short and J 7 bases short, with 13 bases between. CDR1 LNHDA and CDR2 SQIVND come from the germline V gene (reference sequence).

The rearrangement uses TRBV6-5 and TRBJ1-2, with D perhaps TRBD1 (5 bases). The V gene's germline CDR1 is MNHEY and CDR2 SVGAGI. The V gene lost 7 bases and the J gene lost 2 bases, with 8 bases spanning the gap. This CDR3 region has 12 residues. Here the CDR3 reads CASKNRNYGYTF. CDR3 in DNA: TGTGCCAGCAAAAACAGGAACTATGGCTACACCTTC.

The chain uses TRBV6-5 and TRBJ1-6; perhaps TRBD1 as D (5 bases). Trimming cost V 8 bases and J 1 base, with 9 bases left between them. This CDR3 region has 14 residues. In germline, CDR1 is MNHEY, CDR2 SVGAGI. The CDR3 DNA follows: TGTGCCAGCTGGGGGACTTCCTATAATTCACCCCTCCACTTT. As protein: CASWGTSYNSPLHF.

Details on this clone: Different DNA sequences within this sample yield the same CDR3. The chain joins TRBV5-1 to TRBJ2-1; 11 nucleotides line up with TRBD2. There are 15 residues in the CDR3. CDR1 is SGHRS and CDR2 is YFSETQ in the germline V gene. Trimming took 4 bases from V and 4 from J; bases not matched to a gene: 4. The CDR3 reads CASSLSGGDYNEQFF. The CDR3 bases are TGCGCCAGCAGCCTTAGCGGGGGGGATTACAATGAGCAGTTCTTC. The full variable domain, completed using reference TRBV5-1 and TRBJ2-1, is KAGVTQTPRYLIKTRGQQVTLSCSPISGHRSVSWYQQTPGQGLQFLFEYFSETQRNKGNFPGRFSGRQFSNSRSEMNVSTLELGDSALYLCASSLSGGDYNEQFFGPGTRLTVL.

Only one count was recorded for this clone. This chain connects TRBV12-3 or TRBV12-4 to TRBJ1-1; tentative D call: TRBD1 (6 bases). Trimming pared 2 bases from V and 8 bases from J, leaving 12 bases between. The CDR3 is 13 amino acids. This CDR3 reads CASSLSRGREAFF. The DNA of the CDR3 is TGTGCCAGCAGTTTAAGCAGGGGAAGGGAAGCTTTCTTT.

The gene calls are TRBV5-5 and TRBJ1-2; 8 bases align to TRBD1. The germline V gene has CDR1 SGHKS and CDR2 YYEKEE (reference sequence). The ends lost 1 base at V and 4 bases at J; junction bases unmatched: 6. This CDR3 spans 15 amino acids. The CDR3 nucleotides are TGTGCCAGCAGCTTGAACAGGGGGAAAGGCTATGGCTACACCTTC. The encoded protein is CASSLNRGKGYGYTF.

The rearrangement uses TRBV4-1 and TRBJ2-7; 11 nucleotides match TRBD2. Germline values: CDR1 MGHRA, CDR2 YSYEKL. V shed 4 bases, J shed 1 base, and the junction held 6 bases outside the gene matches. This CDR3 contains 16 residues. CDR3 residues: CASSLPTSGESYEQYF. In DNA form, the CDR3 reads TGCGCCAGCAGCCTTCCGACTAGCGGGGAATCCTACGAGCAGTACTTC.

This chain joins TRBV29-1 and TRBJ1-2; 8 bases align to TRBD1. Germline V lookup: CDR1 SQVTM, CDR2 ANQGSEA. CDR3 length: 12 amino acids. Losses at the gene ends were 3 bases for V and 3 bases for J; bases not matched to a gene: 0. CDR3 residues: CSVETGDYGYTF. As DNA, the CDR3 is TGCAGCGTTGAGACAGGGGACTATGGCTACACCTTC.

V is TRBV4-1 and J is TRBJ1-6, with D unclear. Trimming left V 3 bases short and J 11 bases short, with 14 bases between. This CDR3 has 14 residues. CDR1 is MGHRA, CDR2 YSYEKL, per germline. The CDR3 loop reads CASSQFPVLTPLHF. In DNA form, the CDR3 reads TGCGCCAGCAGCCAGTTTCCCGTACTGACACCCCTCCACTTT.

The chain employs TRBV5-4 and TRBJ2-7; TRBD1 matches 10 bases. The CDR3 is 14 amino acids. The trim removed 4 bases at V and 4 bases at J, leaving 5 bases unmatched. Germline V gene lookup returns CDR1 SGHNT and CDR2 YYREEE (reference sequence). CDR3: CASSVPGQGYEQYF. Here the CDR3 DNA reads TGTGCCAGCAGCGTCCCGGGACAGGGGTACGAGCAGTACTTC.

CDR3 region: CSVTRDSNEKLFF. The CDR3 DNA sequence: TGCAGCGTGACCCGGGACAGTAATGAAAAACTGTTTTTT. The chain carries TRBV29-1 and TRBJ1-4; TRBD1 matches at 7 bases. Germline V lookup: CDR1 SQVTM, CDR2 ANQGSEA. V lost 6 bases to trimming and J lost 4 bases; unmatched junction nucleotides: 5. The CDR3 sequence is 13 residues long.

This rearrangement joins TRBV3-1 (or the pseudogene TRBV3-2) to TRBJ1-2, with TRBD1 matching over 8 bases. Germline CDR1 and CDR2: LGHDT and YNNKEL (reference sequence). The CDR3 loop spans 15 amino acids. Trimming took 4 bases from V and 4 from J; bases not matched to a gene: 8. This CDR3 reads CASSPFRGPGYGYTF. DNA for the CDR3: TGTGCCAGCAGCCCCTTCAGGGGGCCAGGCTATGGCTACACCTTC.

In this sample, this clone turned up once. V and J are TRBV4-3 and TRBJ2-7; possibly TRBD1 for D (5 bases). In germline, CDR1 is LGHNA, CDR2 YSLEER. Deletions cut 0 bases from V and 2 bases from J, with 8 bases between. The CDR3 sequence is 14 residues long. The CDR3 bases are TGCGCCAGCAGCCAAGATACAGGTACCTACGAGCAGTACTTC. It specifies CASSQDTGTYEQYF.

The table lists this clone with a count of one. The rearrangement uses TRBV9 and TRBJ2-2; weak D call: TRBD2 (5 bases). CDR3 length equals 16 residues. V dropped 0 bases and J dropped 4 bases, with 13 bases sitting between them. The germline gives CDR1 SGDLS, CDR2 YYNGEE. CDR3 DNA sequence: TGTGCCAGCAGCGTAGGGACTGCCCTTCGCACCGGGGAGCTGTTTTTT. Encoded protein: CASSVGTALRTGELFF.

V and J are TRBV19 and TRBJ2-3, with TRBD1 matching 7 bases. This CDR3 has 16 amino acids. The germline V gene has CDR1 LNHDA and CDR2 SQIVND (reference sequence). J gave up 2 bases and V 10 bases, and 15 bases lay outside the gene matches. CDR3 region: CATSRWGQITTDTQYF. CDR3 DNA sequence: TGTGCCACTTCTCGCTGGGGACAGATCACCACAGATACGCAGTATTTT.

This clone occurred once. This chain connects TRBV5-1 to TRBJ1-6; 11 bases are shared with TRBD1. This CDR3 contains 14 residues. Germline CDR1 reads SGHRS; CDR2 reads YFSETQ. Unmatched junction bases numbered 3, after V lost 5 bases and J lost 8 bases. The DNA of the CDR3 is TGCGCCAGCAGAGGGACAGGGGGGGATTCACCCCTCCACTTT. Translated, it gives CASRGTGGDSPLHF.

The chain employs TRBV7-8 and TRBJ2-3; D gene ambiguous. The CDR3 contains 12 residues. V was cut by 3 bases and J by 4 bases, with 5 bases left in between. The germline V gene encodes CDR1 SGHVS and CDR2 FQNEAQ. The CDR3 sequence is CASSFSADTQYF. The CDR3 nucleotides read TGTGCCAGCAGCTTTTCCGCAGATACGCAGTATTTT.

The chain combines TRBV2 with TRBJ2-1, with D perhaps matching TRBD2 (7 bases). Trimming cost V 5 bases and J 0 bases, with 11 bases left between them. The germline gives CDR1 SNHLY, CDR2 FYNNEI. This CDR3 contains 15 residues. The CDR3 sequence is CASSLGGASYNEQFF. CDR3 nucleotide sequence: TGTGCCAGCAGTTTAGGGGGGGCCTCCTACAATGAGCAGTTCTTC.

The chain uses TRBV5-1 and TRBJ2-7, with 10 bases lining up with TRBD2. J lost 0 bases, V lost 4 bases, and 4 bases had no gene match. The CDR3 totals 15 residues. CDR1 is SGHRS and CDR2 is YFSETQ in the germline V gene. The CDR3 reads CASSQLAGNSYEQYF. In nucleotides, the CDR3 is TGCGCCAGCAGCCAACTAGCGGGGAACTCCTACGAGCAGTACTTC.

The chain recombines TRBV14 with TRBJ1-5, with 9 bases lining up with TRBD1. V lost 4 bases to trimming and J lost 1 base; unmatched junction nucleotides: 14. This CDR3 is 19 amino acids long. CDR1 is SGHDN and CDR2 is FVKESK in the germline V gene. The CDR3 DNA reads TGTGCCAGCAGCCGGAGTTTACAGGACAGGGGTCCCAGCAATCAGCCCCAGCATTTT. This sequence encodes CASSRSLQDRGPSNQPQHF.

The chain couples TRBV7-2 to TRBJ1-4; 10 nucleotides line up with TRBD1. The germline V gene has CDR1 SGHTA and CDR2 FQGNSA. The CDR3 runs 15 residues. Trimming at V came to 1 base and at J to 6 bases, leaving 2 bases not matched to a gene. DNA for the CDR3: TGTGCCAGCAGCTTAGTTGGGACAGGGGATGAAAAACTGTTTTTT. As protein: CASSLVGTGDEKLFF.

The chain is built from TRBV6-5 and TRBJ2-1; 14 bases are a match to TRBD2. CDR1 and CDR2 from the germline V gene are MNHEY and SVGAGI. The CDR3 has 13 residues. After removal of 11 bases from V and 6 bases from J, the junction contained 3 bases not matched to a gene. The CDR3 DNA reads as TGTGCCGGGACTAGCGGGGGTTCCAATGAGCAGTTCTTC. Encoded protein: CAGTSGGSNEQFF.